This T cell receptor (beta chain) was found in a study of CD8 T cells in ankylosing spondylitis. The V gene lost 5 bases and the J gene lost 3 bases, with 17 bases spanning the gap. The CDR3 consists of 16 residues. This clonotype was detected ten times or more. Antigen unknown. Study-level findings and limits: Several highly homologous variants made up a TCR beta motif that seemed to typify ankylosing spondylitis blood. Researchers reportedly found disease-linked clones significantly enriched in matched ankylosing spondylitis synovial fluid.

The TCR beta libraries were generated through quantitative 5'-RACE incorporating molecular barcodes. A single record per CDR3 protein comes from TCRdb applying MiXCR to the 5' RACE reads. The repertoire holds about 210,000 distinct CDR3 sequences, less than 9.5% seen once, with 4.8% in the top ten. The TCR sequence derives from a female donor with ankylosing spondylitis or in good health (not recorded which). Sample: blood, either unsorted or a sorted T cell fraction (not recorded which). The gene calls are TRBV12-3 or TRBV12-4 and TRBJ1-5; tentative D call: TRBD1 (6 bases). CDR3 sequence (DNA): TGTGCCAGCAGTGGGGCTGGGGGGGACAACAATCAGCCCCAGCATTTT. It is translated as CASSGAGGDNNQPQHF.